The sequence of this TCR beta chain was determined in a study of T cell repertoires in cytomegalovirus infection (dated by TCRdb to the late 2010s). At the level of the whole study: Donor HLA type was relevant to the analysis, as public TCR beta signatures indicated carriage of CMV infection together with the matching HLA type. Points the paper makes about the study in general: In both this cohort and an independent roughly 350-donor cohort, the cumulative frequency of public TCR beta family members distinguished carriers of CMV infection plus the relevant HLA type. In the ex vivo response, HLA-C-restricted CMV-specific TCR beta clonotypes were dominant, and in two of eight donors the single most frequent clonotype came from this HLA-C-restricted group.

These reads were obtained on an Illumina HiSeq 1500. TCRdb reanalyzed the raw reads on its own, using fastp at Q25 for trimming and MiXCR for clone calling, and kept in-frame beta chains. Each entry is one CDR3 protein sequence, shown with its most common DNA and genes. Counted in this sample were some 300,000 distinct CDR3 sequences; about a tenth of them appeared once. Of the sample, around 2.5% is held by the ten largest clones. As for this clonotype: No cognate antigen has been identified for it. Base qualities are not provided; no much larger clone lies one nucleotide away.

The CDR3 has 15 amino acids, counting the end cysteine and phenylalanine. Here the CDR3 DNA is all that survives: 45 bases in frame from base 1. V is pared back by 4 bases and J by 5 bases, with 14 bases lying between the germline termini. The germline V gene provides CDR1 WSHSY and CDR2 SAAADI. The sample consisted of PBMCs. The V gene is TRBV10-2 and the J gene is TRBJ2-2; 6 matching bases give a weak D call of TRBD1. This sequence was found in a human donor in good health (CMV status not recorded). Some clones in this sample may be carry-over from other donors' samples. The CDR3 region has the sequence CASSALGGRTGELFF. At the DNA level, the sequence is TGCGCCAGCAGTGCTCTAGGGGGTAGGACCGGGGAGCTGTTTTTT.